This T cell receptor (beta chain) was documented in a study of blood T cell repertoires in COVID-19. Per the original data handling: For nucleated cells, counts were estimated from reference gene primer amplification. TCRdb's table, derived via immunoSEQ multiplex PCR, lists solely in-frame clones and lacks some. V and J calls and clone size are those listed in that table; D and trimming were worked out from the DNA. This table holds just over 80,000 clones, about 76% found once. This clonotype originated in a man older than 75 with acute or convalescent COVID-19. Sequenced input: peripheral blood.

The DNA for the CDR3 is TGTGCCAGCAGTGACTGGGGAGCGACAGGGATCTATGGCTACACCTTC. It is translated as CASSDWGATGIYGYTF. The genes are TRBV6-4 and TRBJ1-2; 7 bases map to TRBD1. Trimming removed 1 base from V and 4 bases from J; junction bases left unmatched: 9. Germline V CDR1 and CDR2: MRHNA, SNTAGT. The CDR3 is 16 amino acids.